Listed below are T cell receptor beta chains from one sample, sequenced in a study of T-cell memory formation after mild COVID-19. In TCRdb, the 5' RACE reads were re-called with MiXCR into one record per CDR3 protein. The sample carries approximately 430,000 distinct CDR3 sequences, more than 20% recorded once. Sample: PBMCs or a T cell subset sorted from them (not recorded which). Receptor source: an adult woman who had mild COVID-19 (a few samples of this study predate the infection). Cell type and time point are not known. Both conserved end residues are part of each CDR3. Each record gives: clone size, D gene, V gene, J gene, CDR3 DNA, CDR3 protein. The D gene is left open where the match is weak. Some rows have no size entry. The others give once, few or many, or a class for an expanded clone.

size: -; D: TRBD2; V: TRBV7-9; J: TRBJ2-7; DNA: TGTGCCAGCAGTTTTAGTGGGACTAGCGACGAGCAGTACTTC; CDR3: CASSFSGTSDEQYF
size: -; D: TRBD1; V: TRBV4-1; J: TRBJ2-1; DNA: TGCGCCAGCAGCCAAGTAAAGGGACAGATCTCCTACAATGAGCAGTTCTTC; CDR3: CASSQVKGQISYNEQFF
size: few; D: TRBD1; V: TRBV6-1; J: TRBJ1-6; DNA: TGTGCCAGCGTCCGGGACAGGGGGAACTCACCCCTCCACTTT; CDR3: CASVRDRGNSPLHF
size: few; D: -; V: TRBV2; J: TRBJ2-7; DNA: TGTGCCAGCAGTACTGACAGGGGAGGGCACTACGAGCAGTACTTC; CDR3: CASSTDRGGHYEQYF
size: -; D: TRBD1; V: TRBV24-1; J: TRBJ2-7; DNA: TGTGCCACCAGTGATCGACAGGGGACAGGGTCCTACGAGCAGTACTTC; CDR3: CATSDRQGTGSYEQYF
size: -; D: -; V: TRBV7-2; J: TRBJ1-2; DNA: TGTGCCAGCAGCTACCCAACGGGTTTATATGGCTACACCTTC; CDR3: CASSYPTGLYGYTF
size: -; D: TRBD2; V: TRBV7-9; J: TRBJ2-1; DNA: TGTGCCAGCAGCTTCACTAGCGGGAACGAGGGGGAGCAGTTCTTC; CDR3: CASSFTSGNEGEQFF
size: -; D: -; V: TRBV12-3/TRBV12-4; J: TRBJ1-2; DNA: TGTGCCAGCAGGCCGGCAGGGGCAGGGGGCTACACCTTC; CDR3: CASRPAGAGGYTF
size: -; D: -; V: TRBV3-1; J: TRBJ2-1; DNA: TGTGCCAGCAGCCTCTCCGCCGAGCAGTTCTTC; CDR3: CASSLSAEQFF
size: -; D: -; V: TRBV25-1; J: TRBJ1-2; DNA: TGTGCCAGCGGACCCGGCAGAACCTACCCCATGGGCTACACCTTC; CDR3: CASGPGRTYPMGYTF
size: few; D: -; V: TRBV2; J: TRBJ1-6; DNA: TGTGCCAGCAGTCAACAGGCTGATAATTCACCCCTCCACTTT; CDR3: CASSQQADNSPLHF
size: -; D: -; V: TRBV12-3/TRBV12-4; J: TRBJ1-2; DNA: TGTGCCAGCAGGTCCGGGACGTTCTATGGCTACACCTTC; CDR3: CASRSGTFYGYTF
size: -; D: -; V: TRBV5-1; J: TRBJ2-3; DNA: TGCGCCAGCAGCTTGGCCAAGATAGCAGGGGGGCTCACAGATACGCAGTATTTT; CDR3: CASSLAKIAGGLTDTQYF
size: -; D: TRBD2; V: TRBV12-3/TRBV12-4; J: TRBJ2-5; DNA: TGTGCCAGCAGCGAGACTAGCGGGAGACGCTTGCCCCAGTACTTC; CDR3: CASSETSGRRLPQYF
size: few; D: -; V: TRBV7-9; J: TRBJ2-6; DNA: TGTGCCAGCAGCCCCCCAAGGGGGGGGCTCAGCGTCCTGACTTTC; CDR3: CASSPPRGGLSVLTF
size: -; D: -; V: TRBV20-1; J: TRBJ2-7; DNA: TGCAGTGCTAGAGATTTATGGGGGAGCGGATCCTACGAGCAGTACTTC; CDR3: CSARDLWGSGSYEQYF
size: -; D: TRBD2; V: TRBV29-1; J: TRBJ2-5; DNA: TGCAGCGTCTTTGGACTAGCGGGCGGAGAGACCCAGTACTTC; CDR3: CSVFGLAGGETQYF
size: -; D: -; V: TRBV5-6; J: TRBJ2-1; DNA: TGTGCCAGCAGCTTGTCTGGGGGGGCGGGCTACAATGAGCAGTTCTTC; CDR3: CASSLSGGAGYNEQFF
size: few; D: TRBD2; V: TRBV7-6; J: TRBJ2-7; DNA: TGTGCCAGCAGCATGACTAGCGTAGAGCAGTACTTC; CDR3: CASSMTSVEQYF
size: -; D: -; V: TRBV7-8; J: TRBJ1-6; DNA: TGTGCCAGCATCTTAGGGCTCAGGGACCGGAATTCACCCCTCCACTTT; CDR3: CASILGLRDRNSPLHF
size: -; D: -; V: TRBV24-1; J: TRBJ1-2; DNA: TGTGCCACCAGCAGTGGGGACCCGTATGGCTACACCTTC; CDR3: CATSSGDPYGYTF
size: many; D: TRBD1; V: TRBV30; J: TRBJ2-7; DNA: TGTGCCTGGAGCCGACAGGGATGGGAGCAGTACTTC; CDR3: CAWSRQGWEQYF
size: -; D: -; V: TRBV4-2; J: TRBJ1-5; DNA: TGTGCCAGCAGCCAACGGACCTCGGAGGGTCAGCCCCAGCATTTT; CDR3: CASSQRTSEGQPQHF
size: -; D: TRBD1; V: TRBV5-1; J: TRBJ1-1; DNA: TGCGCCAGCAGCCGGGGACAGATTGAGGAAGCTTTCTTT; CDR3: CASSRGQIEEAFF
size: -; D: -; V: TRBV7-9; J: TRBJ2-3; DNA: -; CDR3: CASNPSRWGSGTDTRYF
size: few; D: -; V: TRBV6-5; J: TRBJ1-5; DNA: TGTGCCAGCAGGAAAGGGACCCGGCGAGATCAGCCCCAGCATTTT; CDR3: CASRKGTRRDQPQHF
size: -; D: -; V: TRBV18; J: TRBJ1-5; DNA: TGTGCCAGCTCACCACCCAGCCAGGGCCACAATCAGCCCCAGCATTTT; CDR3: CASSPPSQGHNQPQHF
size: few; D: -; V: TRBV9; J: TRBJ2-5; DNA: TGTGCCAGCAGCGTAGTGGGGGCAACAGAGACCCAGTACTTC; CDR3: CASSVVGATETQYF
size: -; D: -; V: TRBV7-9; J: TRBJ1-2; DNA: TGTGCCAGCAGCTTAGTCCAGGCGCCCGGGGGCTACACCTTC; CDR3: CASSLVQAPGGYTF
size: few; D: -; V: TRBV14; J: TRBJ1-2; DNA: TGTGCCAGCAGCCTATTGGGCAGGGAAGATGGCTACACCTTC; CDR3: CASSLLGREDGYTF
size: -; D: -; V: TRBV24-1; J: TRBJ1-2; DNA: TGTGCCACCTCTGTTGGCGGGCACGGCTACACCTTC; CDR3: CATSVGGHGYTF
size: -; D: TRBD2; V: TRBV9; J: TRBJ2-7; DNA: TGTGCCAGCAGCGAAAGAAGCGGGGCCTACGAGCAGTACTTC; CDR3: CASSERSGAYEQYF
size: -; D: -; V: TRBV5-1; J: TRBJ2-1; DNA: TGCGCCAGCAGCGCCTCAACGGTTAGGGTGACGGGGAATGAGCAGTTCTTC; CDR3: CASSASTVRVTGNEQFF
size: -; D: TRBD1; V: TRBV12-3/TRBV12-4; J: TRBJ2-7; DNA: TGTGCCAGCAGTTTCGTGGGACAGGGACTATTGTACTTC; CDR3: CASSFVGQGLLYF
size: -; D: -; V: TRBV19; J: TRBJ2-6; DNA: TGTGCCAGTAGTAGAGATGGGGGAAGCTCTGGGGCCAACGTCCTGACTTTC; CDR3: CASSRDGGSSGANVLTF
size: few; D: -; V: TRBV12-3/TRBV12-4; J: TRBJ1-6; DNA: TGTGCCAGCACCCACAGGTGGAATTCACCCCTCCACTTT; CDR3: CASTHRWNSPLHF
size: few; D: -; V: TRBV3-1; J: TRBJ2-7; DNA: TGTGCCAGCAGCTCCCAACTGCGCGGCGGATTCTACGAGCAGTACTTC; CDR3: CASSSQLRGGFYEQYF
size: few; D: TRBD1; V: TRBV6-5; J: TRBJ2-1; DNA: TGTGCCAGCAGCCCCTCCAGGGGGCAATTCAATGAGCAGTTCTTC; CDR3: CASSPSRGQFNEQFF
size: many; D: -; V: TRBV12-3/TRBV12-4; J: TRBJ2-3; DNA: TGTGCCAGCAGTACCCACTTCAGCACAGATACGCAGTATTTT; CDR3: CASSTHFSTDTQYF
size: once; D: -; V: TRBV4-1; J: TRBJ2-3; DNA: TGCGCCAGCAGCCACCGGGGTTACTCAGATACGCAGTATTTT; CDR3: CASSHRGYSDTQYF
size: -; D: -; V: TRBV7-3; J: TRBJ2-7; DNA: TGTGCCAGCAGTCCTGGGGGGACATCCTACGAGCAGTACTTC; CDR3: CASSPGGTSYEQYF
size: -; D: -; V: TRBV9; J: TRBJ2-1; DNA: TGTGCCAGCAGCGTGATAGGGAGCTCCTACAATGAGCAGTTCTTC; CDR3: CASSVIGSSYNEQFF
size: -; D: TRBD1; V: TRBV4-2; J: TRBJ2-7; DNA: TGTGCCAGCAGCCAAGCCCACGGACAGGGGGCGTACGAGCAGTACTTC; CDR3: CASSQAHGQGAYEQYF
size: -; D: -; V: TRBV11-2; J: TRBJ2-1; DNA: TGTGCCAGCAGCCTACCTAGCGCCAGCTCCTACAATGAGCAGTTCTTC; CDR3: CASSLPSASSYNEQFF
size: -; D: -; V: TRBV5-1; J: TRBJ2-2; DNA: TGCGCCAGCAGCTTGAGGACGGCGAACACCGGGGAGCTGTTTTTT; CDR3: CASSLRTANTGELFF
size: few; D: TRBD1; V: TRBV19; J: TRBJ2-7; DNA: TGTGCCAGTAGGCACACCGGGACAGGGGATGGGGAGCAGTACTTC; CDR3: CASRHTGTGDGEQYF